This T cell receptor (beta chain) originates from a study of cytomegalovirus exposure and HLA in healthy donors. Study in general: Within the Caucasian-associated ancestry cluster were roughly 81% of the 398 genotyped donors.

The PCR employed 60 Vbeta primers together with 13 Jbeta primers. Repertoires were generated with immunoSEQ multiplex PCR, while TCRdb's copy carries only in-frame clones and drops some. The data show approximately 89,000 clones, with approximately 72% seen just once and about 9.5% held by the top ten. This clone was seen a few times. The J segment lost 6 bases and the V segment lost 5 bases, leaving 7 bases of the junction unmatched. The CDR3 is made up of 15 amino acids. In germline, CDR1 is MNHNY, CDR2 SVGAGI (reference sequence). The chain employs TRBV6-6 and TRBJ1-6; TRBD1 matches 7 bases. This sequence originates from a young man in good health and CMV-seropositive. The sample comprised PBMCs. CDR3 coding DNA: TGTGCCAGCAGTGACAGACAGGGTGGTAATTCACCCCTCCACTTT. Its protein product is CASSDRQGGNSPLHF.